This is a list of T cell receptor beta chains from one sample in a study of long-term antiretroviral therapy in people with HIV. TCRdb keeps only in-frame clones here, not all; method: immunoSEQ multiplex PCR. This sample yields 35,000 or so clones, of which approximately 85% are seen a single time; over 9.5% belongs to the top ten. Sequences were derived from unsorted PBMCs, sampled 2.2 years after starting antiretroviral therapy. The receptor source for this set is a man aged 18 to 30 with HIV. Both conserved end residues are part of each CDR3. The D gene is left open where the match is weak. Size is stated for part of the rows, as once, few or many counts, or as a class when the clone is expanded.

size	D	V	J	CDR3	DNA
-	-	TRBV28	TRBJ1-4	CASSLLQGKLFF	TGTGCCAGCAGTTTGTTGCAGGGAAAACTGTTTTTT
-	TRBD2	TRBV7-9	TRBJ2-1	CASSAQTSVGNEQFF	TGTGCCAGCAGCGCCCAGACTAGCGTAGGCAATGAGCAGTTCTTC
-	-	TRBV5-1	TRBJ2-2	CASSPRTDLRPNTGELFF	TGCGCCAGCAGCCCCAGGACAGATTTAAGGCCGAACACCGGGGAGCTGTTTTTT
-	-	TRBV5-1	TRBJ2-3	CASRVWGSTDTQYF	TGCGCCAGTCGGGTGTGGGGGAGCACAGATACGCAGTATTTT
-	TRBD1	TRBV7-2	TRBJ2-7	CASSPDRGVHEQYF	TGTGCCAGCAGCCCAGACAGGGGGGTCCACGAGCAGTACTTC
-	-	TRBV28	TRBJ1-4	CASSFVQRVAAKINEKLFF	TGTGCCAGCAGTTTTGTACAAAGGGTTGCAGCCAAAATTAATGAAAAACTGTTTTTT
once	TRBD1	TRBV2	TRBJ1-5	CASSKTGGWLSNQPQHF	TGTGCCAGCAGTAAGACAGGGGGCTGGTTGAGCAATCAGCCCCAGCATTTT
-	TRBD1	TRBV10-3	TRBJ1-1	CAIRETDRVEAFF	TGTGCCATAAGGGAAACAGACAGGGTTGAAGCTTTCTTT
-	-	TRBV10-2	TRBJ1-4	CASSDMAGQGEKLFF	TGCGCCAGCAGTGATATGGCCGGCCAGGGTGAAAAACTGTTTTTT
-	TRBD1	TRBV7-2	TRBJ2-3	CASSPGQGNTDTQYF	TGTGCCAGCTCCCCCGGACAGGGAAACACAGATACGCAGTATTTT
-	-	TRBV5-1	TRBJ1-1	CASKVSFGWSDTEAFF	TGCGCCAGCAAAGTGTCGTTCGGGTGGTCAGACACTGAAGCTTTCTTT
-	TRBD2	TRBV9	TRBJ2-2	CASSVSGGVNTGELFF	TGTGCCAGCAGCGTATCGGGGGGGGTAAACACCGGGGAGCTGTTTTTT
once	-	TRBV10-3	TRBJ2-5	CAISESDGAGETQYF	TGTGCCATCAGTGAGTCGGACGGAGCCGGGGAGACCCAGTACTTC
-	TRBD2	TRBV9	TRBJ2-3	CASSALAGADTQYF	TGTGCCAGCAGCGCTCTAGCGGGAGCAGATACGCAGTATTTT
-	-	TRBV7-2	TRBJ1-6	CASSLAPGSSNSPLHF	TGTGCCAGCAGCTTAGCGCCGGGCAGTAGTAATTCACCCCTCCACTTT